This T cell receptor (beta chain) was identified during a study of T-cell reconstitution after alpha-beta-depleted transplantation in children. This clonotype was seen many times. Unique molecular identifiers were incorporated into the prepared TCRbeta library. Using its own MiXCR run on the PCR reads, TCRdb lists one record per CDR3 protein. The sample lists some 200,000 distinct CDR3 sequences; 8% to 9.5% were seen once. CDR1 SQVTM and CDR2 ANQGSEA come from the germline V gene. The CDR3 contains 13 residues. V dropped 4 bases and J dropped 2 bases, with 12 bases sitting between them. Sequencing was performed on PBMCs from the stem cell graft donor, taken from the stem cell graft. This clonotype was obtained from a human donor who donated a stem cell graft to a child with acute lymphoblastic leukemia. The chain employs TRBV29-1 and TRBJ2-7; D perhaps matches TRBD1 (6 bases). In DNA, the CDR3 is TGCAGCGTTGTGAAGGACAGCACCTACGAGCAGTACTTC. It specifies CSVVKDSTYEQYF.